A selection of T cell receptor beta chains follows, all from one sample in a study of T cells in Graves' hyperthyroidism and ophthalmopathy. TCRdb fed the multiplex PCR reads into MiXCR, producing one record per CDR3 protein. The sample has 700,000 or so distinct CDR3 sequences; about a sixth are singletons. The sequenced sample was blood. The receptors originated from a man aged 18 to 30 with Graves' hyperthyroidism. Both conserved end residues are part of each CDR3. Each record gives: clone size, V gene, D gene, J gene, CDR3 DNA, CDR3 protein. The D gene is left open where the match is weak. Some rows have no size entry. The others give once, few or many, or a class for an expanded clone.

>many|TRBV11-3|TRBD2|TRBJ2-3
TGTGCCAGCAGCTTTGGGCGGGAGGCGACCACAGATACGCAGTATTTT
CASSFGREATTDTQYF
>few|TRBV12-3/TRBV12-4|-|TRBJ2-3
TGTGCCAGCAGACAGGGACTCCTCACAGATACGCAGTATTTT
CASRQGLLTDTQYF
>-|TRBV11-2|-|TRBJ2-6
TGTGCCAGCAGCCGTACCAGGGGAACCAACGTCCTGACTTTC
CASSRTRGTNVLTF
>many|TRBV27|-|TRBJ1-5
TGTGCCAGCAGTTTATTAGTCGGGAACAATCAGCCCCAGCATTTT
CASSLLVGNNQPQHF
>many|TRBV13|TRBD2|TRBJ2-1
TGTGCCAGCAGCCACGGGACTAGCGGTAACAATGAGCAGTTCTTC
CASSHGTSGNNEQFF
>many|TRBV20-1|TRBD2|TRBJ2-3
TGCAGTGCTAGTATTAGCGGGAGGACAGATACGCAGTATTTT
CSASISGRTDTQYF
>few|TRBV20-1|-|TRBJ2-7
TGCAGTGCTAGAGTCGGTAGCGGCTACGAGCAGTACTTC
CSARVGSGYEQYF
>few|TRBV20-1|-|TRBJ2-1
TGCAGTGCTCTTAGGACAGCCTCGCATGAGCAGTTCTTC
CSALRTASHEQFF
>few|TRBV20-1|TRBD2|TRBJ2-3
TGCAGTGCTAGTGAGCGGGAGGACACAGATACGCAGTATTTT
CSASEREDTDTQYF
>many|TRBV20-1|TRBD2|TRBJ2-7
TGCAGTGCTAGTGCATGGGGACTAGCGGACTCCTCCTACGAGCAGTACTTC
CSASAWGLADSSYEQYF
>many|TRBV30|-|TRBJ2-7
TGTGCCTGGAGTGTGGGGACAAATCCCAACGAGCAGTACTTC
CAWSVGTNPNEQYF
>many|TRBV7-9|-|TRBJ1-1
TGTGCCAGCACCAGCGATGTTGACCTAAACACTGAAGCTTTCTTT
CASTSDVDLNTEAFF
>many|TRBV2|-|TRBJ2-7
TGTGCCAGCAGTGAGGAGGGTTTCCCCTACGAGCAGTACTTC
CASSEEGFPYEQYF
>many|TRBV10-3|-|TRBJ2-1
TGTGCCATCAGTGAGTCGAGCGCCGCGGAATCCTACAATGAGCAGTTCTTC
CAISESSAAESYNEQFF
>many|TRBV11-2|-|TRBJ2-3
TGTGCCAGCAGCTTAGCGAGGGCAGATACGCAGTATTTT
CASSLARADTQYF
>-|TRBV20-1|TRBD2|TRBJ2-7
TGCAGTGCGGGGGGGAACGAGCAGTACTTC
CSAGGNEQYF
>many|TRBV6-1|-|TRBJ2-3
TGTGCCAGCAGTCCGCCGGGGAGGACAGATACGCAGTATTTT
CASSPPGRTDTQYF
>-|TRBV20-1|-|TRBJ1-4
TGCAGTGCCGCGAGTGTAAATGCAACTAATGAAAAACTGTTTTTT
CSAASVNATNEKLFF
>-|TRBV19|-|TRBJ2-3
TGTGCCAGTAGTATGGGCCGAGGAGATACGCAGTATTTT
CASSMGRGDTQYF
>-|TRBV7-2|-|TRBJ1-1
TGTGCCAGCAGCTTCGGACTTTTCTATGAAGCTTTCTTT
CASSFGLFYEAFF
>few|TRBV10-3|TRBD1|TRBJ2-7
TGTGCCATCATGTGGACAGGGGGCACCTACGAGCAGTACTTC
CAIMWTGGTYEQYF
>-|TRBV4-1|-|TRBJ1-4
TGCGCCAGCAGCCAAGGGTCCCATTTAGTCGGGACTAATGAAAAACTGTTTTTT
CASSQGSHLVGTNEKLFF
>many|TRBV30|-|TRBJ2-1
TGTGCCTGGAGGGGGGAGTGGGGGCTCCGCTCCTACAATGAGCAGTTCTTC
CAWRGEWGLRSYNEQFF
>-|TRBV20-1|TRBD2|TRBJ2-7
TGCAGTGCTATCCCGACTAGCGGGAGAAAGGAGCAGTACTTC
CSAIPTSGRKEQYF
>many|TRBV28|TRBD2|TRBJ2-7
TGTGCCAGCAGTGCCGGGGGGGGACACTCCCCCTACGAGCAGTACTTC
CASSAGGGHSPYEQYF
>-|TRBV29-1|-|TRBJ2-6
TGCAGCGCCGAGGGGGCTGGGGCCAACGTCCTGACTTTC
CSAEGAGANVLTF
>many|TRBV2|-|TRBJ2-3
TGTGCCAGCAGTTCTGGACGGGTTAGCACAGATACGCAGTATTTT
CASSSGRVSTDTQYF
>few|TRBV9|TRBD1|TRBJ2-3
TGTGCCAGCAGCGTTCAGGGACAGTACACAGATACGCAGTATTTT
CASSVQGQYTDTQYF
>few|TRBV6-6|-|TRBJ2-1
TGTGCCAGCAGTTACTCACAGGGCTATGAGCAGTTCTTC
CASSYSQGYEQFF
>-|TRBV27|-|TRBJ2-7
TGTGCCAGCAGTTTAGGGGTTGTGGGGGGAGAGCAGTACTTC
CASSLGVVGGEQYF
>once|TRBV28|-|TRBJ1-2
TGTGCCAGCAGTTTAGGGTTTGCTGGCGGCTACACCTTC
CASSLGFAGGYTF
>many|TRBV3-1|-|TRBJ1-1
TGTGCCAGCAGCCAAGATCAAGGAGGGGGAATATCTGAAGCTTTCTTT
CASSQDQGGGISEAFF
>few|TRBV11-2|-|TRBJ2-7
TGTGCCAGCAGCTTAGGGACTGGATACTACGAGCAGTACTTC
CASSLGTGYYEQYF
>many|TRBV12-3/TRBV12-4|-|TRBJ2-3
TGTGCCAGCAGTTTGGTAGGATCCAGCACAGATACGCAGTATTTT
CASSLVGSSTDTQYF
>many|TRBV12-3/TRBV12-4|-|TRBJ2-7
TGTGCCAGCAGTTTAGTTTCCAGGGAGCAGTACTTC
CASSLVSREQYF
>many|TRBV20-1|-|TRBJ2-1
TGCAGTGCCCCCGGGGCTAGCGACATCAATGAGCAGTTCTTC
CSAPGASDINEQFF
>-|TRBV5-1|-|TRBJ2-7
TGCGCCAGCAGCTCCCAGGGGGGAGTCGCCTACGAGCAGTACTTC
CASSSQGGVAYEQYF
>-|TRBV6-2/TRBV6-3|-|TRBJ1-2
TGTGCCAGCAGTTACGGCCCGGGACACCCGACCGACTATGGCTACACCTTC
CASSYGPGHPTDYGYTF
>many|TRBV30|-|TRBJ1-2
TGTGCCTGGAGTGTTTCCACCCGAGGATGGAATGGCTACACCTTC
CAWSVSTRGWNGYTF
>-|TRBV4-2|TRBD1|TRBJ2-7
TGTGCCAGCAGCCAGATTGGGACAGGACCAGAGCAGTACTTC
CASSQIGTGPEQYF
>-|TRBV5-8|TRBD2|TRBJ2-5
TGTGCCAGCAGCCCCAGACTAGCTTGGGAGACCCAGTACTTC
CASSPRLAWETQYF
>many|TRBV28|-|TRBJ1-2
TGTGCCAGCAGTCCCCACCCTACCTGGAAGGAACGGGGCTATGGCTACACCTTC
CASSPHPTWKERGYGYTF
>many|TRBV11-2|TRBD2|TRBJ2-1
TGTGCCAGCAGCTGCCAACACCAGCGGGACTGTAACAATGAGCAGTTCTTC
CASSCQHQRDCNNEQFF
>-|TRBV20-1|TRBD2|TRBJ2-1
TGCAGTGTCGGGACTAGCGGGATCAATGAGCAGTTCTTC
CSVGTSGINEQFF
>few|TRBV7-8|-|TRBJ2-1
TGTGCCAGCAGCCCCACCATGGAGGGAGAAGGGTTTTATGAGCAGTTCTTC
CASSPTMEGEGFYEQFF
>-|TRBV30|TRBD2|TRBJ2-1
TGTGCCTGGAGGGGGGGGAATGAGCAGTTCTTC
CAWRGGNEQFF
>many|TRBV5-8|TRBD2|TRBJ2-3
TGTGCCAGCAGCTCACTGACTAGCGGGAGCACAGATACGCAGTATTTT
CASSSLTSGSTDTQYF
>-|TRBV28|-|TRBJ1-3
TGTGCCAGCAGTTCAATTCTCCAGTCTGGAAACACCATATATTTT
CASSSILQSGNTIYF
>many|TRBV28|TRBD1|TRBJ2-5
TGTGCCAGCAGCTCTAAATCATGGACAGGGGTCGAGACCCAGTACTTC
CASSSKSWTGVETQYF
>many|TRBV6-1|TRBD1|TRBJ1-1
TGTGCCAGCAGTTCAAGATGGACAGGGGCAGTGAACACTGAAGCTTTCTTT
CASSSRWTGAVNTEAFF
>-|TRBV2|-|TRBJ2-5
TGTGCCAGCAGTGCACCCAGGGGTGAGACCCAGTACTTC
CASSAPRGETQYF
>-|TRBV29-1|-|TRBJ2-7
TGCAGCGTGGGAACACGGTTATCTAACGAGCAGTACTTC
CSVGTRLSNEQYF
>many|TRBV7-9|-|TRBJ1-1
TGTGCCAGCAAACAGTTCAGATCCATGAACACTGAAGCTTTCTTT
CASKQFRSMNTEAFF
>many|TRBV28|-|TRBJ1-1
TGTGCCAGCAGTTTAACCAGGAAGAACACTGAAGCTTTCTTT
CASSLTRKNTEAFF